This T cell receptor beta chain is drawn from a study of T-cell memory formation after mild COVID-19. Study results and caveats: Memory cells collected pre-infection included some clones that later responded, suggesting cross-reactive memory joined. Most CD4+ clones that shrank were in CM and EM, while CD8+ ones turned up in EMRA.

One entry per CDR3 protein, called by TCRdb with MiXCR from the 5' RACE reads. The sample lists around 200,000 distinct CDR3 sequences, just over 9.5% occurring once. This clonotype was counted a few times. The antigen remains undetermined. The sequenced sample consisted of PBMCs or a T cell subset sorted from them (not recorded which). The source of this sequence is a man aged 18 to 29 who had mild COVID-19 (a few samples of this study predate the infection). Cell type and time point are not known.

The CDR3: CASSLSVDGAGRGYTF. The CDR3 DNA sequence: TGTGCCAGCAGCTTATCCGTGGACGGGGCCGGTCGGGGCTACACCTTC. The rearrangement links TRBV7-2 to TRBJ1-2; D may be TRBD1 (5 bases). The CDR3 extends over 16 amino acids. V lost 2 bases and J 8 bases, leaving 21 bases between the germline ends. Per the germline V gene, CDR1 is SGHTA and CDR2 is FQGNSA.